This paragraph covers one T cell receptor beta chain sequence. Its antigen remains unknown. This record comes from a study of cytomegalovirus exposure and HLA in healthy donors. Turning to the study itself: Earlier findings included some 120 million unique TCR beta sequences obtained from about 180 million T cells. Study results and limitations: CMV serostatus stood as the only immune exposure information on hand.

Germline V gene sequence: CDR1 SGDLS, CDR2 YYNGEE. The CDR3 sequence is 16 residues long. The V segment lost 0 bases and the J segment 5 bases; nucleotides outside the gene matches: 8. This PCR relied on a set of 60 Vbeta primers and 13 Jbeta primers. Some clones are missing from TCRdb's copy, which holds only in-frame ones; the method was immunoSEQ multiplex PCR. The sample records some 57,000 clones, about four fifths being singletons. The sequenced sample consisted of PBMCs. This sequence joins TRBV9 and TRBJ2-3; 8 positions match TRBD1. The TCR originated in a woman between 25 and 40 years old in good health and CMV-seronegative. The CDR3 is CASSVVLGTGGDTQYF. Here the CDR3 DNA reads TGTGCCAGCAGCGTAGTTTTAGGGACAGGAGGAGATACGCAGTATTTT.